Listed here are 29 T cell receptor beta chains from one sample, sequenced in a study of blood T cell repertoires in COVID-19. TCRdb keeps only in-frame clones here, not all; method: immunoSEQ multiplex PCR. The profile covers around 310,000 clones, with about nine tenths appearing a single time and about 7% taken by the ten largest. Input material: peripheral blood. The receptor source for this set is a woman aged 25 to 45 with COVID-19, enrolled during active disease.

This chain connects TRBV28 to TRBJ2-7, with 12 bases identical to TRBD2. V trimming: 10 bases; J trimming: 3 bases; junction bases outside the gene matches: 7. CDR1 is MDHEN, CDR2 SYDVKM, per germline. This CDR3 is built from 14 residues. CDR3 in amino acids: CATRLAGDDYEQYF. The CDR3 DNA sequence: TGTGCCACCAGACTAGCGGGAGACGACTACGAGCAGTACTTC.

The chain recombines TRBV14 with TRBJ2-1; 13 bases line up with TRBD2. Unmatched junction bases numbered 5, after V lost 4 bases and J lost 14 bases. Germline V lookup: CDR1 SGHDN, CDR2 FVKESK. The CDR3 runs 13 residues. CDR3 nucleotides: TGTGCCAGCAGCCCGACTAGCGGGGGGTACGAGTTCTTC. It codes for CASSPTSGGYEFF. The variable domain in full, with the rest retrieved from reference TRBV14 and TRBJ2-1, is EAGVTQFPSHSVIEKGQTVTLRCDPISGHDNLYWYRRVMGKEIKFLLHFVKESKQDESGMPNNRFLAERTGGTYSTLKVQPAELEDSGVYFCASSPTSGGYEFFGPGTRLTVL.

This clone has a single count. The chain couples TRBV30 to TRBJ2-1; possible D gene TRBD2, 6 bases. The length of the CDR3 is 10 residues. Germline values: CDR1 GTSNPN, CDR2 SVGIG (reference sequence). V was pared by 5 bases and J by 7 bases, with 6 bases between. CDR3 DNA sequence: TGTGCCTGGGGGAGGAATGAGCAGTTCTTC. It is translated as CAWGRNEQFF.

J is TRBJ2-7 and V is TRBV9; 8 bases are a match to TRBD2. The trim removed 0 bases at V and 2 bases at J, leaving 7 bases unmatched. Germline V lookup: CDR1 SGDLS, CDR2 YYNGEE. CDR3 length: 16 amino acids. The CDR3 loop is CASSVGRAGGTYEQYF. In DNA form, the CDR3 reads TGTGCCAGCAGCGTAGGGAGGGCGGGAGGAACCTACGAGCAGTACTTC.

The chain carries TRBV10-3 and TRBJ1-4; D ambiguous. The CDR3 covers 14 residues. CDR1 is ENHRY, CDR2 SYGVKD, per germline. V dropped 2 bases and J dropped 7 bases, with 11 bases sitting between them. The CDR3 reads CAISEMGGREKLFF. The CDR3 DNA follows: TGTGCCATCAGTGAGATGGGAGGACGTGAAAAACTGTTTTTT.

The V and J genes are TRBV24-1 and TRBJ2-2; TRBD1 is a possible D gene (6 bases). The CDR3 is 15 amino acids. CDR1 KGHDR and CDR2 SFDVKD come from the germline V gene. V lost 4 bases and J 6 bases, leaving 14 bases between the germline ends. The CDR3 coding sequence is TGTGCCACCAGTGACCTCGGGACATCCGCCGGGGAGCTGTTTTTT. This encodes CATSDLGTSAGELFF.

V is TRBV29-1 and J is TRBJ1-1; TRBD1 matches at 8 bases. This CDR3 spans 13 amino acids. Germline CDR1 and CDR2: SQVTM and ANQGSEA. Trimming took 4 bases from V and 4 from J; bases not matched to a gene: 5. CDR3 sequence (DNA): TGCAGCGTTGCCCAGGGGGCCAGCACTGAAGCTTTCTTT. Its protein product is CSVAQGASTEAFF.

This chain joins TRBV7-9 and TRBJ1-1; a weak D match, TRBD1 (6 bases). CDR3 length: 14 amino acids. V was clipped by 5 bases and J by 1 base, with 11 bases between them. Germline CDR1 and CDR2: SEHNR and FQNEAQ (reference sequence). The CDR3 loop reads CASSRQAANTEAFF. DNA for the CDR3: TGTGCCAGCAGCCGACAGGCCGCGAACACTGAAGCTTTCTTT.

The rearrangement uses TRBV7-2 and TRBJ1-3; a weak D match, TRBD1 (6 bases). Germline CDR1 and CDR2: SGHTA and FQGNSA. The length of the CDR3 is 16 residues. Trimming stripped 2 bases from V and 3 bases from J, with 14 bases between. CDR3 bases: TGTGCCAGCAGCTTATCCCCTGGGGGCGGTGGAAACACCATATATTTT. This translates into CASSLSPGGGGNTIYF. Supplemented by reference TRBV7-2 and TRBJ1-3, the full variable domain reads GAGVSQSPSNKVTEKGKDVELRCDPISGHTALYWYRQSLGQGLEFLIYFQGNSAPDKSGLPSDRFSAERTGGSVSTLTIQRTQQEDSAVYLCASSLSPGGGGNTIYFGEGSWLTVV.

This chain uses TRBV7-9 with TRBJ2-5; 10 bases align to TRBD1. There are 15 residues in the CDR3. CDR1 SEHNR and CDR2 FQNEAQ come from the germline V gene (reference sequence). The V and J ends lost 5 bases and 5 bases, in that order; junction bases with no gene match: 8. CDR3 nucleotides: TGTGCCAGCAGCCCGCGACAGGGGGCACTGGAGACCCAGTACTTC. Encoded protein: CASSPRQGALETQYF.

The chain links TRBV7-2 to TRBJ2-7; no reliable D call. Germline V gene sequence: CDR1 SGHTA, CDR2 FQGNSA. There are 13 residues in the CDR3. V lost 5 bases, J lost 6 bases, and 14 bases lay in between. CDR3 bases: TGTGCCAGCAGCACCCGAGACGGGTCCGAGCAGTACTTC. Translating gives CASSTRDGSEQYF.

The genes are TRBV24-1 and TRBJ1-5; D may be TRBD1 (6 bases). Trimming cost V 6 bases and J 7 bases, with 12 bases left between them. The CDR3 contains 13 residues. Per germline, CDR1 KGHDR and CDR2 SFDVKD. The CDR3 nucleotides are TGTGCCACCAGTCCCGGGGGGCTCCAGCCCCAGCATTTT. It codes for CATSPGGLQPQHF.

The chain joins TRBV5-1 to TRBJ1-1, with D tentatively TRBD1 (5 bases). The CDR3 is 14 amino acids. The germline gives CDR1 SGHRS, CDR2 YFSETQ. V dropped 0 bases and J dropped 4 bases, with 10 bases sitting between them. CDR3 in amino acids: CASSLEGRGTEAFF. CDR3 sequence (DNA): TGCGCCAGCAGCTTGGAAGGGAGGGGCACTGAAGCTTTCTTT.

The CDR3 nucleotides are TGCGCCAGCAGCCAAGGGACAGCCCTCTCCTACGAGCAGTACTTC. Protein sequence: CASSQGTALSYEQYF. The chain employs TRBV4-1 and TRBJ2-7, with D perhaps TRBD1 (6 bases). The germline gives CDR1 MGHRA, CDR2 YSYEKL. Trimming took 1 base from V and 0 from J, leaving 10 bases between them. The CDR3 totals 15 residues.

Worth noting for this clone: Relative to the germline gene, one junction end is altered; a read error may explain this. The chain combines TRBV24-1 with TRBJ2-3; weak D call: TRBD1 (5 bases). CDR1 is KGHDR, CDR2 SFDVKD, per germline. The CDR3 extends over 14 amino acids. CDR3 nucleotide sequence: TGTGCCACCGGTGACAGACAGAGCACAGATACGCAGTATTTT. This gives the protein CATGDRQSTDTQYF.

The chain combines TRBV5-1 with TRBJ2-7; the match to TRBD1 covers 7 bases. CDR1 and CDR2 from the germline V gene are SGHRS and YFSETQ. This CDR3 is 16 amino acids long. After removal of 4 bases from V and 0 bases from J, the junction contained 10 bases not matched to a gene. Written as DNA, the CDR3 is TGCGCCAGCAGCGTTCAAGGGGGCACGTACTCCTACGAGCAGTACTTC. This encodes CASSVQGGTYSYEQYF.

This clone was found once. The chain joins TRBV3-1 (or the pseudogene TRBV3-2) to TRBJ2-5; 7 bases align to TRBD2. The CDR3 length is 14 residues. Per germline, CDR1 LGHDT and CDR2 YNNKEL (reference sequence). V was pared by 1 base and J by 4 bases, with 3 bases of the junction left unmatched. Here the CDR3 DNA reads TGTGCCAGCAGCCAAGTGGCGGGGGTAGAGACCCAGTACTTC. This sequence encodes CASSQVAGVETQYF.

This chain's CDR3 is CASSVGQGPYEQYF. CDR3 nucleotides: TGCGCCAGCAGCGTCGGACAGGGTCCCTACGAGCAGTACTTC. This chain links TRBV5-1 with TRBJ2-7; 8 bases fit TRBD1. Germline CDR1 reads SGHRS; CDR2 reads YFSETQ. V shed 4 bases and J 2 bases; nucleotides not matched to a gene: 5. The length of the CDR3 is 14 residues.

The chain has TRBV27 and TRBJ2-5; tentative D call: TRBD1 (6 bases). Looked up from germline, CDR1 is MNHEY and CDR2 is SMNVEV (reference sequence). The CDR3 is 17 residues long. Trimming removed 7 bases at V and 5 bases at J, with 26 bases between. The chain's CDR3 is CASMGAGAERPRETQYF. The CDR3 DNA is TGTGCCAGCATGGGGGCAGGGGCAGAGAGGCCTCGGGAGACCCAGTACTTC.

This sequence joins TRBV6-5 and TRBJ2-1; a weak D match, TRBD2 (6 bases). The CDR3 has 11 residues. CDR1 and CDR2 from the germline V gene are MNHEY and SVGAGI. V was trimmed by 6 bases and J by 9 bases, leaving 9 bases between them. CDR3 region: CASRSAGEQFF. CDR3 coding DNA: TGTGCCAGCAGGTCAGCGGGTGAGCAGTTCTTC.

This clone came up a few times. This chain connects TRBV18 to TRBJ2-2, with D possibly matching TRBD2 (6 bases). V gave up 7 bases and J gave up 1 base, with 10 bases separating them. Germline V gene sequence: CDR1 KGHSH, CDR2 LQKENI. CDR3 size: 14 residues. Here the CDR3 DNA reads TGTGCCAGCTTAAGGGACTGGAACACCGGGGAGCTGTTTTTT. This encodes CASLRDWNTGELFF.

This clone came up a few times. The chain has TRBV29-1 and TRBJ2-1; 7 bases are a match to TRBD1. The germline gives CDR1 SQVTM, CDR2 ANQGSEA. Trimming removed 5 bases from V and 5 bases from J; junction bases left unmatched: 3. The CDR3 length is 12 residues. CDR3 DNA sequence: TGCAGCGTTCGACAGGGAGACAATGAGCAGTTCTTC. Translated: CSVRQGDNEQFF.

CDR3 protein: CASSRAISYEQYF. CDR3 bases: TGTGCCAGTAGTAGAGCTATCTCCTACGAGCAGTACTTC. The chain carries TRBV19 and TRBJ2-7; no definite D call. CDR3 length: 13 amino acids. The germline V and J ends were trimmed by 4 bases and 0 bases, with 7 bases remaining between them. Looked up from germline, CDR1 is LNHDA and CDR2 is SQIVND (reference sequence).

This chain uses TRBV24-1 with TRBJ2-2; weak D call: TRBD1 (6 bases). Trimming removed 8 bases from V and 8 bases from J, with 11 bases in between. This CDR3 comprises 12 residues. Germline CDR1 reads KGHDR; CDR2 reads SFDVKD. Here the CDR3 DNA reads TGTGCCACCAACCAGGGGATAGGGGAGCTGTTTTTT. Encoded protein: CATNQGIGELFF.

Concerning this clone itself: Other DNA sequences from this sample encode an identical CDR3 as well. The chain recombines TRBV28 with TRBJ1-2, with 7 bases identical to TRBD1. This CDR3 is built from 13 residues. The V gene's germline CDR1 is MDHEN and CDR2 SYDVKM. V lost 2 bases to trimming and J lost 5 bases; unmatched junction nucleotides: 2. The DNA for the CDR3 is TGTGCCAGCAGTTTAGCGACAGGGTATGGCTACACCTTC. This codes for CASSLATGYGYTF.

The chain joins TRBV3-1 (or the pseudogene TRBV3-2) to TRBJ1-2; D call uncertain. V gave up 3 bases and J gave up 2 bases, with 13 bases separating them. Germline V gene sequence: CDR1 LGHDT, CDR2 YNNKEL (reference sequence). CDR3 size: 15 residues. The CDR3 coding sequence is TGTGCCAGCAGCCAGAGGGTTTCGGAGAACTATGGCTACACCTTC. Translated: CASSQRVSENYGYTF.

V usage is TRBV30 and J usage is TRBJ1-2; D gene unclear. Trimming pared 4 bases from V and 7 bases from J, leaving 7 bases between. The germline V gene encodes CDR1 GTSNPN and CDR2 SVGIG (reference sequence). The CDR3 contains 10 residues. The CDR3 here is CAWNSLGYTF. CDR3 sequence (DNA): TGTGCCTGGAACAGTCTTGGCTACACCTTC.

The rearrangement uses TRBV18 and TRBJ2-7; a weak D match, TRBD2 (6 bases). V lost 2 bases, J lost 5 bases, and 13 bases lay in between. CDR1 is KGHSH and CDR2 is LQKENI in the germline V gene. This CDR3 comprises 14 residues. Here the CDR3 DNA reads TGTGCCAGCTCACCATGGGGACTCCTGAACGAGCAGTACTTC. This gives the protein CASSPWGLLNEQYF.

This sequence joins TRBV7-2 and TRBJ1-3; D ambiguous. Trimming removed 5 bases from V and 0 bases from J, with 11 bases in between. Germline assignment: CDR1 SGHTA and CDR2 FQGNSA. This CDR3 is built from 15 residues. The CDR3 region is CASSPGRTSGNTIYF. The CDR3 DNA sequence: TGTGCCAGCAGCCCGGGGAGAACCTCTGGAAACACCATATATTTT.